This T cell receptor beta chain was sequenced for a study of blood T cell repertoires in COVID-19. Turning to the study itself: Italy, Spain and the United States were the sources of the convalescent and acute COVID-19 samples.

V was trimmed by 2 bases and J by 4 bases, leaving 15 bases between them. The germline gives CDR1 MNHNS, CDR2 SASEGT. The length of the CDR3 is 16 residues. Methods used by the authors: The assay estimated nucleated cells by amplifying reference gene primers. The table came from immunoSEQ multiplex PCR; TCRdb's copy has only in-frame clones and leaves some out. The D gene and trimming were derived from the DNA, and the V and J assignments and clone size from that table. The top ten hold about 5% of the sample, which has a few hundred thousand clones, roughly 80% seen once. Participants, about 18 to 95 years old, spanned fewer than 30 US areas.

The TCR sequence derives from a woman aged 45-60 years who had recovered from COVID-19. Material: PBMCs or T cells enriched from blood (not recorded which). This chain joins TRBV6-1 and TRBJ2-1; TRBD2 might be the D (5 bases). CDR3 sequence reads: CASSERRLAGYNEQFF. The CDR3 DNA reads TGTGCCAGCAGTGAACGGCGGCTAGCAGGATACAATGAGCAGTTCTTC.